The present T cell receptor (beta chain) was sequenced within a study of CD8+ T cells in alopecia areata. Extracted RNA was reverse transcribed, and the resulting cDNA served as sequencing template. Sequencing used immunoSEQ multiplex PCR; TCRdb keeps in-frame clones, though not all of them. Of over 100,000 clones in the sample, about 50% were seen once. The treatment is: oral pan-JAK inhibitor, 5-10 mg twice daily. In germline, CDR1 is SGHRS, CDR2 YFSETQ. Trimming cost V 0 bases and J 5 bases, with 26 bases left between them. This CDR3 region has 19 residues. This TCR came from a human donor with alopecia areata. The sample here was CD4+ T cells sorted from blood, taken at week 4, from a patient treated with tofacitinib. The rearrangement uses TRBV5-1 and TRBJ2-5; D is possibly TRBD2 (6 bases). CDR3 nucleotide sequence: TGCGCCAGCAGCTTGGCCCTTTCATTGGCTAGCGCGAGATCTGAGACCCAGTACTTC. It codes for CASSLALSLASARSETQYF.